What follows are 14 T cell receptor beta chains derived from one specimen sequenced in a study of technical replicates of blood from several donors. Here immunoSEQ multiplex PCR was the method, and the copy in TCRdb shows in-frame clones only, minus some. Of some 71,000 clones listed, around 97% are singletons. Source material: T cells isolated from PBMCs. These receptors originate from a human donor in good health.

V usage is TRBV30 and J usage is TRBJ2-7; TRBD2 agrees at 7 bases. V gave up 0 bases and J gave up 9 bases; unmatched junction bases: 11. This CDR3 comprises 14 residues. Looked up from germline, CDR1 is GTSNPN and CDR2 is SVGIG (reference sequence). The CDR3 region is CAWSVGRGSTRQYF. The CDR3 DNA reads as TGTGCCTGGAGTGTAGGGCGGGGGAGTACGAGGCAGTACTTC.

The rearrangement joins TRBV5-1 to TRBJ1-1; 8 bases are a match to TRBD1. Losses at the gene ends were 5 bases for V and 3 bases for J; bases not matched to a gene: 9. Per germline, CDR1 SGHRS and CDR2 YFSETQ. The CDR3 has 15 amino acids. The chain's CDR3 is CASSRQGALDTEAFF. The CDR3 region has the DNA TGCGCCAGCAGTAGGCAGGGGGCTTTGGACACTGAAGCTTTCTTT.

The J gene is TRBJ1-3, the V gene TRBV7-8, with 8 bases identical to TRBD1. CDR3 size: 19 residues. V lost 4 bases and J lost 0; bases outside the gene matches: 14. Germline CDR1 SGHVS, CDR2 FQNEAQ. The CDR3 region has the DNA TGTGCCAGCAGCTCCTTGCGGGTTCAGGGGGCTATCTCTGGAAACACCATATATTTT. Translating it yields CASSSLRVQGAISGNTIYF.

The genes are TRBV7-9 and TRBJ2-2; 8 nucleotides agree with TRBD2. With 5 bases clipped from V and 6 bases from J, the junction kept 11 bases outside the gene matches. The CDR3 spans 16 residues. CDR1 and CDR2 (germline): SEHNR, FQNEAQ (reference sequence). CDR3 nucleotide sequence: TGTGCCAGCAGCGAACAGCTTCGGGGGGGCTCCGGGGAGCTGTTTTTT. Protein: CASSEQLRGGSGELFF.

In DNA, the CDR3 is TGTGCCAGCAGTGACAGGGGCGGCACTGAAGCTTTCTTT. Its translation is CASSDRGGTEAFF. The J gene is TRBJ1-1, the V gene TRBV6-4; TRBD1 is a possible D gene (5 bases). Germline assignment: CDR1 MRHNA and CDR2 SNTAGT. The CDR3 has 13 residues. The germline V and J ends were trimmed by 2 bases and 4 bases, with 8 bases remaining between them.

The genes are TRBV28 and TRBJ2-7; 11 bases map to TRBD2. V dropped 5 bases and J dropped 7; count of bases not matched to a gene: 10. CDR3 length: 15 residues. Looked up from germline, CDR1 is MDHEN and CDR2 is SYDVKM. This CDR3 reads CASSLPTSGEGEQYF. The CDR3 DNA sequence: TGTGCCAGCAGTCTCCCGACTAGCGGGGAGGGAGAGCAGTACTTC.

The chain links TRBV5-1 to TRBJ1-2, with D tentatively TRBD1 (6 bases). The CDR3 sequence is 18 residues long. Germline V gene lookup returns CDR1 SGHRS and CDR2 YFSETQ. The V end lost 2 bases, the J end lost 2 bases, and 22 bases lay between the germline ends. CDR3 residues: CASSLRTARNYQNYGYTF. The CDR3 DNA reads TGCGCCAGCAGCTTACGGACAGCGCGGAATTATCAAAACTATGGCTACACCTTC.

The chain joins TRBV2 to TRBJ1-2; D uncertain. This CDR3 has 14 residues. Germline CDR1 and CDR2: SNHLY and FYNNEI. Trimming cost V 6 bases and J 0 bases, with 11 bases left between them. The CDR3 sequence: CASRSRSANYGYTF. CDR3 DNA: TGTGCCAGCAGAAGCAGGTCTGCTAACTATGGCTACACCTTC.

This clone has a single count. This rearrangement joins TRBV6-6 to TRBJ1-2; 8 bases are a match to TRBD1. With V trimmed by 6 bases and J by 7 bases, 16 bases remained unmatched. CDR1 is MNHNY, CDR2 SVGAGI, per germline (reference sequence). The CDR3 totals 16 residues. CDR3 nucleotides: TGTGCCAGCAGCCAGTCCGGGAGCGCAGGGGGCGGTGGCTACACCTTC. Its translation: CASSQSGSAGGGGYTF.

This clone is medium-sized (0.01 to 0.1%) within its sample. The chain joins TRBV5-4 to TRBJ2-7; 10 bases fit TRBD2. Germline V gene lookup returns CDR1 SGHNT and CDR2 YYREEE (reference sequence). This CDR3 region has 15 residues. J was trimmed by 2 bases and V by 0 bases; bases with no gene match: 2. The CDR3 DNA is TGTGCCAGCAGCTTGGGAAGCGGGGGGGCCTACGAGCAGTACTTC. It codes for CASSLGSGGAYEQYF.

CDR3 sequence reads: CASSQDRYEQYF. The DNA of the CDR3 is TGCGCCAGCAGCCAAGACAGATACGAGCAGTACTTC. This chain connects TRBV4-1 to TRBJ2-7; no firm D call. The CDR3 length is 12 residues. Germline V gene data show CDR1 as MGHRA and CDR2 as YSYEKL. The V end was cut by 0 bases, the J end by 4 bases, with 4 bases between.

CDR3 coding DNA: TGTGCCAGCACCGATCGGGACAGGGTAGGGTATGGCTACACCTTC. It yields the protein CASTDRDRVGYGYTF. This chain links TRBV27 with TRBJ1-2; 9 nucleotides align to TRBD1. Germline-derived CDR1 and CDR2 are MNHEY and SMNVEV (reference sequence). The CDR3 runs 15 residues. Losses at the gene ends were 7 bases for V and 5 bases for J; bases not matched to a gene: 11.

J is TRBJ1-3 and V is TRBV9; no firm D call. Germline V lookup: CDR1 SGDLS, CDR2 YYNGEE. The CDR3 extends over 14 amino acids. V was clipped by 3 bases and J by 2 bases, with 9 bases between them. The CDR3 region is CASSAGRTGNTIYF. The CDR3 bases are TGTGCCAGCAGCGCCGGGAGAACTGGAAACACCATATATTTT.

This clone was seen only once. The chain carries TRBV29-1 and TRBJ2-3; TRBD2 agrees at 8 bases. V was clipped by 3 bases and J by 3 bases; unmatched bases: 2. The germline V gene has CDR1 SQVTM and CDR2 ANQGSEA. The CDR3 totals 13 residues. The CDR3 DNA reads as TGCAGCGTTGAGGTAGCGGGGACAGATACGCAGTATTTT. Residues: CSVEVAGTDTQYF.